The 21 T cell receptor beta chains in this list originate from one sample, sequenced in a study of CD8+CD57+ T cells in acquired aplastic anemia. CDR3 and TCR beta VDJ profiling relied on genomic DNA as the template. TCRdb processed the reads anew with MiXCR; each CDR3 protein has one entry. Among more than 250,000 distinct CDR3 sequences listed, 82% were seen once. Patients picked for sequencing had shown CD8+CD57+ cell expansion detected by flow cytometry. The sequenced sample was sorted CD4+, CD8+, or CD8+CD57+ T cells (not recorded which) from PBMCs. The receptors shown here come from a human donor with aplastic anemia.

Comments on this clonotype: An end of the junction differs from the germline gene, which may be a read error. The CDR3 loop reads CASSRAPNNEQLFQHF. The CDR3 DNA follows: TGTGCTAGCAGCCGAGCGCCCAACAATGAGCAGTTGTTCCAGCATTTT. The chain uses TRBV7-7 and TRBJ1-5; D unclear. The CDR3 is 16 amino acids. Looked up from germline, CDR1 is SSHAT and CDR2 is FNYEAQ (reference sequence).

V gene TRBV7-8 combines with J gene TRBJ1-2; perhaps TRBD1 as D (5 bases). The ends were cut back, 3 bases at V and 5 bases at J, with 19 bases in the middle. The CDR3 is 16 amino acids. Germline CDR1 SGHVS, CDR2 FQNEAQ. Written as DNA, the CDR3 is TGTGCCAGCAGCTTGGCGAGGGGCGGGGTCGTATATGGCTACACCTTC. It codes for CASSLARGGVVYGYTF.

DNA for the CDR3: TGTGCCAGCAGCGCCCAAGCGGCGCTCACAGATACGCAGTATTTT. This translates into CASSAQAALTDTQYF. The rearrangement links TRBV7-8 to TRBJ2-3; D perhaps matches TRBD2 (5 bases). V lost 5 bases, J lost 2 bases, and 14 bases lay in between. This CDR3 region has 15 residues. Germline V lookup: CDR1 SGHVS, CDR2 FQNEAQ.

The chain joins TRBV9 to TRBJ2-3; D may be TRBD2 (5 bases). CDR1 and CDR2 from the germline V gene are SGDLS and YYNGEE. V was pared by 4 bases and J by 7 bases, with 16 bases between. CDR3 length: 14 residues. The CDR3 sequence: CASSLAGGLHTQYF. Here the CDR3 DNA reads TGTGCCAGCAGCTTAGCAGGAGGTCTTCATACGCAGTATTTT.

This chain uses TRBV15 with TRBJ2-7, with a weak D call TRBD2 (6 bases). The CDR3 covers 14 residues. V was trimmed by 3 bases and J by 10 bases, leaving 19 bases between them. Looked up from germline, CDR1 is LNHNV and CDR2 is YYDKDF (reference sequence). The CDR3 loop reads CATSSGGEQYTQYF. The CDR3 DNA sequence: TGTGCCACCAGCAGCGGCGGGGAGCAATACACCCAGTACTTC.

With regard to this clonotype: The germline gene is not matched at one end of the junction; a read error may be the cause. For the CDR3, the DNA is TGTGCCAGCAGCCTTAACCGCGGCACCTCCTACAATGAGCAGTCCTTC. This encodes CASSLNRGTSYNEQSF. The chain has TRBV7-9 and TRBJ2-1, with D hard to call. The germline V gene has CDR1 SEHNR and CDR2 FQNEAQ (reference sequence). The CDR3 has 16 amino acids. Together with reference TRBV7-9 and TRBJ2-1, the CDR3 gives the full variable domain: DTGVSQNPRHKITKRGQNVTFRCDPISEHNRLYWYRQTLGQGPEFLTYFQNEAQLEKSRLLSDRFSAERPKGSFSTLEIQRTEQGDSAMYLCASSLNRGTSYNEQSFGPGTRLTVL.

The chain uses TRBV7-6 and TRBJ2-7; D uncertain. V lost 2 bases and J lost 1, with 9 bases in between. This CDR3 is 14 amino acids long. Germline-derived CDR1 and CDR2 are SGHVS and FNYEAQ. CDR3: CASSLSSASYEQYF. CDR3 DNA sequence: TGTGCCAGCAGCTTAAGTTCAGCTTCCTACGAGCAGTACTTC.

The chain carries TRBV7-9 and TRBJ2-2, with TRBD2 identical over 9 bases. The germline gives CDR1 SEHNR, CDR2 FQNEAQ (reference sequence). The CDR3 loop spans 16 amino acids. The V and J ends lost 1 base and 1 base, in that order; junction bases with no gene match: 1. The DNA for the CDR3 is TGTGCCAGCAGCTTAGGCGGGGGGGTGAACACCGGGGAGCTGTTTTTT. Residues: CASSLGGGVNTGELFF.

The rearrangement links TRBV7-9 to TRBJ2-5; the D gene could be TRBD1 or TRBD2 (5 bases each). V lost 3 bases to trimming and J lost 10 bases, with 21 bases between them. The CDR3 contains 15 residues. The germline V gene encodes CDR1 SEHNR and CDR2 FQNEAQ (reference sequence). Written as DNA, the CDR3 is TGTGCCAGCAGCTTTACGGGGAGCTACGGGGCCAACCAGTACTTC. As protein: CASSFTGSYGANQYF.

In DNA, the CDR3 is TGTGCCAGCAGCTCTCGGACAGGGGGTCACACCGTTACGTACGAGCAGTACGTC. This encodes CASSSRTGGHTVTYEQYV. The rearrangement links TRBV7-9 to TRBJ2-7, with TRBD1 identical over 10 bases. The CDR3 length is 18 residues. V lost 4 bases to trimming and J lost 4 bases; unmatched junction nucleotides: 16. CDR1 and CDR2 from the germline V gene are SEHNR and FQNEAQ (reference sequence).

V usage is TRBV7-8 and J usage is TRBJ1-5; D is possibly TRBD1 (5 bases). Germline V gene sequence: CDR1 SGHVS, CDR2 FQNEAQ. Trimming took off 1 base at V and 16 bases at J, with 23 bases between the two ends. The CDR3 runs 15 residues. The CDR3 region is CASSLGGASDTQHHF. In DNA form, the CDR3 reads TGTGCCAGCAGCTTAGGGGGCGCGAGCGATACGCAGCATCATTTT. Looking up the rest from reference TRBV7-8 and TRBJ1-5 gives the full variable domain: GAGVSQSPRYKVAKRGQDVALRCDPISGHVSLFWYQQALGQGPEFLTYFQNEAQLDKSGLPSDRFFAERPEGSVSTLKIQRTQQEDSAVYLCASSLGGASDTQHHFGDGTRLSIL.

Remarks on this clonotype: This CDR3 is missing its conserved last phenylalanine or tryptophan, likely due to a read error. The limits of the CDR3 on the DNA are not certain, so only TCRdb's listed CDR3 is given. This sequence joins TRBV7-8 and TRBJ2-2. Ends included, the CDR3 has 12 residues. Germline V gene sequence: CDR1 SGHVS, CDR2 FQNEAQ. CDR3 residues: CASSLARGELSL.

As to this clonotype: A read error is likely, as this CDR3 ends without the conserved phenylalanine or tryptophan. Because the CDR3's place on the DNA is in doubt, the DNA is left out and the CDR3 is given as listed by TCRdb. This CDR3 reads CASGGAADILYT. J is TRBJ2-4 and V is TRBV2; the table's D call, TRBD2, was not checked against the DNA. CDR1 and CDR2 (germline): SNHLY, FYNNEI. 12 amino acids form the CDR3, both terminal residues included.

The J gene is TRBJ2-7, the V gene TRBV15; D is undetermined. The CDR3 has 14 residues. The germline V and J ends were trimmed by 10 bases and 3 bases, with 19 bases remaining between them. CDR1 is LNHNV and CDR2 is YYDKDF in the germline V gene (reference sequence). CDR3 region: CASSRARSHYEQYF. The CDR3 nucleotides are TGTGCCAGCAGTAGAGCCAGAAGCCACTACGAGCAGTACTTC.

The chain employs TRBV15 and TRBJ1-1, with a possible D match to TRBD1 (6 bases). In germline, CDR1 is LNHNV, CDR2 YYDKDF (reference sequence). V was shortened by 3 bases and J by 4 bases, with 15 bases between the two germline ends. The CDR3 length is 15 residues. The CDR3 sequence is CATSSYREGGTEAFF. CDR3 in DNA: TGTGCCACCAGCAGTTACAGGGAAGGAGGCACTGAAGCTTTCTTT.

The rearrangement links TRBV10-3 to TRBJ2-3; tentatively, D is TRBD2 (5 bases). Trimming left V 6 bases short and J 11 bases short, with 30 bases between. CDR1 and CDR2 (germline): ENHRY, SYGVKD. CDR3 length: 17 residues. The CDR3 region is CAIREAPGEQSTEKQYF. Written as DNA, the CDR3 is TGTGCCATCAGGGAGGCTCCAGGAGAACAAAGTACAGAAAAGCAGTATTTT.

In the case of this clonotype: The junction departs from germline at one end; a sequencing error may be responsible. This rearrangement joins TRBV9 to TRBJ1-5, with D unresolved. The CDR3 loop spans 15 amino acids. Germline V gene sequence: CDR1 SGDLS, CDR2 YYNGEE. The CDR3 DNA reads TGTGCCAGCAGCGTAGGGGCCGGCCACGATCAGCCCGAGCATTTT. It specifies CASSVGAGHDQPEHF.

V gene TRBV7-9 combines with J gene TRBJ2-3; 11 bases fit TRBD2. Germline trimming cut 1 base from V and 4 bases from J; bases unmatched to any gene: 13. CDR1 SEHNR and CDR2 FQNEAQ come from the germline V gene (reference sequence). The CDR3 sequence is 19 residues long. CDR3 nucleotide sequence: TGTGCCAGCAGCTTAGGAGATAGCGGGGGGGCAGTCTTTCCAGATACGCAGTATTTT. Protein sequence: CASSLGDSGGAVFPDTQYF. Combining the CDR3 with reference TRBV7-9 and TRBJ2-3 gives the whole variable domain DTGVSQNPRHKITKRGQNVTFRCDPISEHNRLYWYRQTLGQGPEFLTYFQNEAQLEKSRLLSDRFSAERPKGSFSTLEIQRTEQGDSAMYLCASSLGDSGGAVFPDTQYFGPGTRLTVL.

The CDR3 reads CASSWEEGNNEQYF. The CDR3 region has the DNA TGTGCCAGCAGCTGGGAGGAAGGTAACAATGAGCAGTACTTC. The chain employs TRBV7-8 and TRBJ2-1; D is possibly TRBD2 (6 bases). The closer fit of TRBJ2-7 to the DNA end suggests the J call may be wrong. The CDR3 is 14 residues long. Germline V gene sequence: CDR1 SGHVS, CDR2 FQNEAQ.

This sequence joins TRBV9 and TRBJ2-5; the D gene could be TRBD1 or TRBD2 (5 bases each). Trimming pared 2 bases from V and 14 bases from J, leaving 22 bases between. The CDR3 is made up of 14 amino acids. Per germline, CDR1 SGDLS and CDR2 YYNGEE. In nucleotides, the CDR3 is TGTGCCAGCAGCGTCGTAGGGGACCCGAAGGATGGCTACTTC. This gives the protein CASSVVGDPKDGYF.

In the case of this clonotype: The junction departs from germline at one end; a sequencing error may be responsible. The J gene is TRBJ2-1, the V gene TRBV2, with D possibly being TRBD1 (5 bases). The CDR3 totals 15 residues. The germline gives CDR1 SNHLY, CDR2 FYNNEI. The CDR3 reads CASSDDSTHTNELFF. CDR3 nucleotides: TGTGCCAGCAGCGACGACAGCACACATACCAATGAGCTGTTCTTC.